This T cell receptor beta chain was found in a study of cytomegalovirus exposure and HLA in healthy donors. Across the study: Out of about 170 million T cells, an earlier analysis found fewer than 140 million unique TCR beta sequences in total.

About this clone itself: Its antigen is undetermined.

PCR primers comprised 60 Vbeta and 13 Jbeta primers. TCRdb keeps only in-frame clones here, not all; method: immunoSEQ multiplex PCR. Seen here are about 170,000 clones, roughly 80% observed once, and the top ten hold 0.96%. Findings and caveats of the study: What a later analysis showed was that several of the most significant clusters appeared linked to common viral pathogens. Earlier analysis found most TCR beta V segments productive about 87% or about 30% of the time. The later analysis indicated that the majority of CMV-associated TCR beta chains appeared HLA-restricted.

CDR3 size: 15 residues. The V end lost 3 bases, the J end lost 0 bases, and 9 bases lay between the germline ends. Per germline, CDR1 GTSNPN and CDR2 SVGIG (reference sequence). The chain couples TRBV30 to TRBJ2-6; D is uncertain. The receptor comes from a girl aged 2 to 10 in good health and CMV-seropositive. The sequenced material came from PBMCs. The CDR3 protein is CAWSPESSGANVLTF. For the CDR3, the DNA is TGTGCCTGGAGCCCTGAGAGCTCTGGGGCCAACGTCCTGACTTTC.